This T cell receptor beta chain was retrieved from a study of OX40 agonist ivuxolimab in advanced cancers. Whole-study context: Ivuxolimab, which is an agonistic anti-OX40 (CD134) antibody, was administered to the patients. Patients were infused with ivuxolimab every 2 weeks at 0.01 to 10 mg/kg.

V gave up 5 bases and J gave up 7 bases; unmatched junction bases: 21. This CDR3 contains 18 residues. The germline V gene has CDR1 SGHTA and CDR2 FQGNSA. Study conclusions and caveats: Both blood CD4+ and CD8+ T cells showed clonal growth by week 6 at 0.1 to 3.0 mg/kg. Among patients with partial responses at 0.1-3.0 mg/kg, clonal expansion was among the lowest.

Comments on this clone: What it recognizes is unknown.

TCRdb's copy holds only in-frame clones and misses some; the assay was immunoSEQ multiplex PCR. The data show 53,000 or so clones, around 85% seen once. Here the sequenced sample was CD4+ or CD8+ T cells sorted from blood, taken in a trial of the OX40 agonist ivuxolimab. The receptor's source is an adult with an advanced solid tumor such as melanoma, head and neck, liver or kidney cancer. This sequence joins TRBV7-2 and TRBJ2-7; 9 positions match TRBD2. The CDR3 DNA is TGTGCCAGCAGCGAGTGGGGTAGCGGGAGAGGTGTTCGTTCGGAGCAGTACTTC. This sequence encodes CASSEWGSGRGVRSEQYF. The whole variable domain, filled in from reference TRBV7-2 and TRBJ2-7, reads GAGVSQSPSNKVTEKGKDVELRCDPISGHTALYWYRQSLGQGLEFLIYFQGNSAPDKSGLPSDRFSAERTGGSVSTLTIQRTQQEDSAVYLCASSEWGSGRGVRSEQYFGPGTRLTVT.